This TCR beta chain was captured in a study of OX40 agonist ivuxolimab in advanced cancers. The wider study: Patient treatment consisted of intravenous ivuxolimab administration every 2 weeks at 0.01 to 10 mg/kg. Aged about 20 to 80 with a mean of around 60 years, they were around 79% male.

This table comes from immunoSEQ multiplex PCR, and its TCRdb copy is limited to in-frame clones, with some not included. The sample lists roughly 70,000 clones, 75% to 90% seen once, with about 10% in the top ten. The CDR3 spans 14 residues. V was cut by 3 bases and J by 0 bases, with 6 bases left in between. Germline V gene data show CDR1 as SEHNR and CDR2 as FQNEAQ (reference sequence). The genes are TRBV7-9 and TRBJ2-1; D tentatively fits TRBD1 or TRBD2 (5 bases each). The sample in question was CD4+ or CD8+ T cells sorted from blood, obtained in a trial of the OX40 agonist ivuxolimab. The TCR originated in an adult with an advanced solid tumor such as melanoma, head and neck, liver or kidney cancer. DNA of the CDR3: TGTGCCAGCAGCTTTGGGGGCTCCTACAATGAGCAGTTCTTC. This gives the protein CASSFGGSYNEQFF.